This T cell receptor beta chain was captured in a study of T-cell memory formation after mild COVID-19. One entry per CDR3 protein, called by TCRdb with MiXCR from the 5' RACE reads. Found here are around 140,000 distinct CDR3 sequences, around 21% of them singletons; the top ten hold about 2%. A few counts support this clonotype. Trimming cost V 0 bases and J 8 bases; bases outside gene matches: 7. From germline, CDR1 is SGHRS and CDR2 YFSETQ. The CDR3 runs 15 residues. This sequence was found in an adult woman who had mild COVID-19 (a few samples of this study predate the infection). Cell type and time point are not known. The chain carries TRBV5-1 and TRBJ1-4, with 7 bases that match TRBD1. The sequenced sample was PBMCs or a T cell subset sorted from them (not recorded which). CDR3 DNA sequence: TGCGCCAGCAGCTTGGAGGCCCGAGGGGGCGAAAAACTGTTTTTT. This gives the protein CASSLEARGGEKLFF.